These 19 T cell receptor beta chains originate from one sample sequenced in a study of cytomegalovirus exposure and HLA in healthy donors. The PCR made use of 60 Vbeta and 13 Jbeta primers. The data were produced by immunoSEQ multiplex PCR, yet TCRdb's version contains in-frame clones alone and is incomplete. The sample contains some 150,000 clones, 55% to 65% of which appear only once. The sequenced material came from PBMCs. The receptors derive from a man in his forties in good health and CMV-seronegative.

The chain recombines TRBV5-6 with TRBJ1-6; no clear D. The CDR3 is made up of 16 amino acids. V lost 3 bases, J lost 6 bases, and 16 bases lay in between. Germline V gene data show CDR1 as SGHDT and CDR2 as YYEEEE. Here the CDR3 reads CASSSATPGPNSPLHF. The CDR3 coding sequence is TGTGCCAGCAGCTCGGCTACACCGGGTCCTAATTCACCCCTCCACTTT.

The chain couples TRBV18 to TRBJ2-1; 12 positions match TRBD2. V lost 3 bases, J lost 4 bases, and 1 base stayed unmatched. Per germline, CDR1 KGHSH and CDR2 LQKENI. The CDR3 has 15 residues. This chain's CDR3 is CASSPGLAGYNEQFF. The CDR3 DNA reads TGTGCCAGCTCACCCGGACTAGCGGGGTACAATGAGCAGTTCTTC.

The chain carries TRBV5-1 and TRBJ2-1; 14 bases fit TRBD2. The CDR3 sequence is 16 residues long. V was pared by 3 bases and J by 9 bases, with 8 bases of the junction left unmatched. CDR1 and CDR2 from the germline V gene are SGHRS and YFSETQ. The CDR3: CASSSSTSGGAIEQFF. The CDR3 region has the DNA TGCGCCAGCAGCTCCTCGACTAGCGGGGGGGCGATTGAGCAGTTCTTC.

The chain uses TRBV2 and TRBJ2-7; D perhaps matches TRBD1 (6 bases). From germline, CDR1 is SNHLY and CDR2 FYNNEI. V was pared by 3 bases and J by 4 bases, with 19 bases between. The CDR3 contains 16 residues. The CDR3 reads CASSDNTGYEGYEQYF. The DNA of the CDR3 is TGTGCCAGCAGTGATAATACAGGGTACGAGGGGTACGAGCAGTACTTC.

The chain employs TRBV19 and TRBJ2-5, with 8 bases aligning to TRBD1. The CDR3 covers 13 residues. V lost 5 bases, J lost 7 bases, and 6 bases stayed unmatched. Germline V gives CDR1 LNHDA, CDR2 SQIVND (reference sequence). The CDR3 reads CASSGQGRATQYF. In DNA, the CDR3 is TGTGCCAGTAGTGGACAGGGAAGGGCGACCCAGTACTTC. The whole variable domain, filled in from reference TRBV19 and TRBJ2-5, reads DGGITQSPKYLFRKEGQNVTLSCEQNLNHDAMYWYRQDPGQGLRLIYYSQIVNDFQKGDIAEGYSVSREKKESFPLTVTSAQKNPTAFYLCASSGQGRATQYFGPGTRLLVL.

The J gene is TRBJ2-1, the V gene TRBV30; 9 positions agree with TRBD1. Germline trimming cut 5 bases from V and 4 bases from J; bases unmatched to any gene: 3. Germline values: CDR1 GTSNPN, CDR2 SVGIG (reference sequence). This CDR3 region has 13 residues. The CDR3 DNA sequence: TGTGCCTGGTACGGGACAGGGTACAATGAGCAGTTCTTC. This encodes CAWYGTGYNEQFF.

This rearrangement joins TRBV6-5 to TRBJ2-7, with 13 bases fitting TRBD2. V lost 6 bases and J lost 4; bases outside the gene matches: 6. CDR1 is MNHEY, CDR2 SVGAGI, per germline. CDR3 length equals 15 residues. The CDR3 DNA reads TGTGCCAGCAGACTAGCGGGAGGGCCAGGGTACGAGCAGTACTTC. Translating gives CASRLAGGPGYEQYF.

This clone was counted once. The chain has TRBV15 and TRBJ2-3; no definite D call. The CDR3 sequence is 13 residues long. Germline V gives CDR1 LNHNV, CDR2 YYDKDF (reference sequence). The V end lost 0 bases, the J end lost 2 bases, and 3 bases lay between the germline ends. The CDR3 loop reads CATSRDYTDTQYF. CDR3 DNA sequence: TGTGCCACCAGCAGAGATTACACAGATACGCAGTATTTT.

This clone was picked up a small number of times. This chain connects TRBV6-1 to TRBJ2-1; D is unclear. The CDR3 has 13 amino acids. Trimming took 0 bases from V and 7 from J, leaving 7 bases between them. Germline lookup yields CDR1 MNHNS and CDR2 SASEGT. In DNA form, the CDR3 reads TGTGCCAGCAGTGAAGCTAGTATGAATGAGCAGTTCTTC. It translates to CASSEASMNEQFF.

Concerning this clone: The junction and the germline gene differ at one end; a read error may be behind it. This rearrangement joins TRBV7-9 to TRBJ2-3; 13 nucleotides line up with TRBD2. The CDR3 consists of 17 residues. CDR1 and CDR2 (germline): SEHNR, FQNEAQ (reference sequence). CDR3 region: CSSSLGGLAGSTDTQYF. CDR3 DNA: TGTTCCAGCAGCTTAGGGGGACTAGCGGGGAGCACAGATACGCAGTATTTT.

This rearrangement joins TRBV5-6 to TRBJ2-7; possible D gene TRBD1, 5 bases. The V gene's germline CDR1 is SGHDT and CDR2 YYEEEE. The CDR3 runs 16 residues. Trimming stripped 1 base from V and 2 bases from J, with 16 bases between. CDR3 in amino acids: CASSLRGKGKTYEQYF. CDR3 sequence (DNA): TGTGCCAGCAGCTTGAGGGGTAAGGGGAAAACCTACGAGCAGTACTTC.

The chain employs TRBV7-8 and TRBJ2-2; TRBD2 matches 9 bases. J was trimmed by 0 bases and V by 3 bases; bases with no gene match: 2. Germline CDR1 and CDR2: SGHVS and FQNEAQ. The CDR3 length is 16 residues. CDR3 amino acids: CASSLGLAPNTGELFF. CDR3 sequence (DNA): TGTGCCAGCAGCTTGGGACTAGCTCCGAACACCGGGGAGCTGTTTTTT. Full variable domain (outside the CDR3, taken from reference TRBV7-8 and TRBJ2-2): GAGVSQSPRYKVAKRGQDVALRCDPISGHVSLFWYQQALGQGPEFLTYFQNEAQLDKSGLPSDRFFAERPEGSVSTLKIQRTQQEDSAVYLCASSLGLAPNTGELFFGEGSRLTVL.

This sequence joins TRBV19 and TRBJ2-2, with TRBD2 matching 8 bases. The germline gives CDR1 LNHDA, CDR2 SQIVND (reference sequence). Germline trimming cut 6 bases from V and 3 bases from J; bases unmatched to any gene: 6. The CDR3 spans 15 residues. The CDR3 DNA follows: TGTGCCAGTAGCGGGCTAGCGGGCTACACCGGGGAGCTGTTTTTT. This codes for CASSGLAGYTGELFF.

J is TRBJ2-1 and V is TRBV5-6, with 14 bases matching TRBD2. The trim removed 2 bases at V and 10 bases at J, leaving 5 bases unmatched. There are 15 residues in the CDR3. Germline V CDR1 and CDR2: SGHDT, YYEEEE. Written as DNA, the CDR3 is TGTGCCAGCAGCTTTCGGACTAGCGGGGGGAGGGAGCAGTTCTTC. Encoded protein: CASSFRTSGGREQFF.

The V call is TRBV7-9, the J call TRBJ1-5; the D gene is possibly TRBD1 (5 bases). V lost 3 bases to trimming and J lost 6 bases, with 6 bases between them. The length of the CDR3 is 12 residues. Germline V gene data show CDR1 as SEHNR and CDR2 as FQNEAQ (reference sequence). CDR3 in DNA: TGTGCCAGCAGCTTGCAGGGTCAGCCCCAGCATTTT. Protein: CASSLQGQPQHF.

This clone was found a few times. The chain has TRBV6-4 and TRBJ2-1; D is uncertain. V gave up 4 bases and J gave up 9 bases, with 13 bases separating them. This CDR3 is 13 amino acids long. The germline gives CDR1 MRHNA, CDR2 SNTAGT. CDR3 amino acids: CASSVDGPGEQFF. The DNA of the CDR3 is TGTGCCAGCAGTGTTGACGGCCCAGGTGAGCAGTTCTTC.

This clone appeared a single time. The rearrangement links TRBV12-5 to TRBJ2-3; 15 bases agree with TRBD2. This CDR3 region has 17 residues. CDR1 is LGHNT and CDR2 is FRNRAP in the germline V gene. The ends lost 5 bases at V and 1 base at J; junction bases unmatched: 4. The CDR3 DNA reads TGTGCTAGTGGTCCCGGACTAGCGGGAGGGGGCACAGATACGCAGTATTTT. Translation gives CASGPGLAGGGTDTQYF.

The rearrangement links TRBV9 to TRBJ1-2, with 9 bases that match TRBD1. Germline V gives CDR1 SGDLS, CDR2 YYNGEE. Trimming removed 4 bases from V and 7 bases from J; junction bases left unmatched: 8. The CDR3 is made up of 14 amino acids. The CDR3 nucleotides read TGTGCCAGCAGCCCGTGGACAGGGGTGGGTGGCTACACCTTC. Its protein product is CASSPWTGVGGYTF. The whole variable domain, remainder taken from reference TRBV9 and TRBJ1-2, is DSGVTQTPKHLITATGQRVTLRCSPRSGDLSVYWYQQSLDQGLQFLIQYYNGEERAKGNILERFSAQQFPDLHSELNLSSLELGDSALYFCASSPWTGVGGYTFGSGTRLTVV.

This clone was recorded once. This chain connects TRBV10-1 to TRBJ2-7, with TRBD2 matching 7 bases. There are 13 residues in the CDR3. In germline, CDR1 is WNHNN, CDR2 SYGVQD (reference sequence). With 7 bases clipped from V and 3 bases from J, the junction kept 6 bases outside the gene matches. The CDR3 bases are TGCGCCAGCATGAGCGGGGACCTCTACGAGCAGTACTTC. Its protein product is CASMSGDLYEQYF.